A few counts support the clone carrying this T cell receptor beta chain. This sample is part of a study of early T cells in non-severe SARS-CoV-2 infection. MiXCR, applied by TCRdb to the 5' RACE reads, yields one record per CDR3 protein. The sample holds about 64,000 distinct CDR3 sequences, 20% seen once. The TCR comes from an adult who was a healthcare worker with PCR-confirmed SARS-CoV-2 infection or an uninfected control (not recorded which). Sequences were derived from whole blood, sampled at baseline.

CDR3 loop: CSARSPFQETQYF. CDR3 nucleotide sequence: TGCAGTGCTAGATCGCCTTTCCAAGAGACCCAGTACTTC. This chain uses TRBV20-1 with TRBJ2-5; D unclear. Germline CDR1 is DFQATT and CDR2 is SNEGSKA (reference sequence). V was pared by 2 bases and J by 1 base, with 8 bases between. There are 13 residues in the CDR3.